This T cell receptor beta chain appears in the sequencing data of a study of blood T cells in healthy people across ages. In its sample, this clonotype was seen a few times. For the second PCR, which ran for 7 to 11 cycles, a sample-barcoded 5' primer and a J-beta primer mix were used. TCRdb re-called the 5' RACE reads with MiXCR, one entry per CDR3 protein. The sample lists about 760,000 distinct CDR3 sequences, approximately 25% occurring once. Looked up from germline, CDR1 is SGHKS and CDR2 is YYEKEE (reference sequence). V was clipped by 2 bases and J by 4 bases, with 16 bases between them. This CDR3 is built from 16 residues. The sample was also linked to a second study, of T cells of mothers and their children.

The gene calls are TRBV5-5 and TRBJ1-5, with a possible D match to TRBD1 (6 bases). The sequencing sample was made of blood. This sequence originates from a boy between 10 and 17 years old in good health. The CDR3 region has the DNA TGTGCCAGCAGCTTCTGGCTGGGGGCGCTGAATCAGCCCCAGCATTTT. Translated: CASSFWLGALNQPQHF.